The present TCR beta chain was sequenced within a study of cytomegalovirus exposure and HLA in healthy donors. Study-level findings and limits: The authors later found TCR association rates varying by HLA locus, with DRB1 most and HLA-C fewest. Rare TCR sequences predominated, though certain public TCRs were found in many donors. Likely technical artifact: a cluster of highly shared sequence variants.

V shed 7 bases and J 3 bases; nucleotides not matched to a gene: 7. CDR1 is MNHNS, CDR2 SASEGT, per germline. The CDR3 spans 14 residues. A remark on this clone: The target antigen is unknown.

Healthy individuals who donated bone marrow served as the donors. Primers for the PCR totalled 60 Vbeta and 13 Jbeta. This table comes from immunoSEQ multiplex PCR, and its TCRdb copy is limited to in-frame clones, with some not included. This repertoire shows roughly 160,000 clones, around 82% found once; its top ten account for roughly 1%. This receptor was identified in a man under 40 in good health and CMV-seronegative. The sequencing input was PBMCs. This rearrangement joins TRBV6-1 to TRBJ2-7, with 9 bases fitting TRBD1. The CDR3 DNA sequence: TGTGCCAGCACCTACCGGGACAGGGTCTACGAGCAGTACTTC. It codes for CASTYRDRVYEQYF.